This T cell receptor beta chain was sequenced for a study of T cells in Graves' hyperthyroidism and ophthalmopathy. This clonotype was counted a few times. From RNA transcripts, TCR beta CDR3 regions were amplified. Initially, a first-round RT-PCR of the TCR CDR3 employed the HTBI primer set. TCRdb re-derived calls from the multiplex PCR reads in MiXCR, one entry per CDR3 protein. The table lists a few hundred thousand distinct CDR3 sequences, less than 20% of them singletons. CDR1 and CDR2 from the germline V gene are SGHTA and FQGNSA. The CDR3 is 17 amino acids. V lost 1 base and J lost 2, with 16 bases in between.

This sequence was found in a woman aged 18-29 years with Graves' hyperthyroidism. The sequencing input was blood. The rearrangement uses TRBV7-2 and TRBJ2-3; D unclear. CDR3 nucleotide sequence: TGTGCCAGCAGCTTAGTTAGAACGACTTCTTTCACAGATACGCAGTATTTT. Translated: CASSLVRTTSFTDTQYF.